This T cell receptor beta chain is drawn from a study of blood T cell repertoires in COVID-19. Study background: Specimens from acute and convalescent COVID-19 originated in the United States, Italy and Spain. T cells, B-cell-depleted T cells, or PBMCs supplied cDNA or gDNA.

The junction had 5 bases not matched to a gene; V was cut back by 5 bases and J by 8 bases. This CDR3 is built from 14 residues. Germline CDR1 is SEHNR and CDR2 is FQNEAQ (reference sequence). Original analysis: The authors estimated nucleated cell counts from reference gene primer amplification. Sequencing used immunoSEQ multiplex PCR; TCRdb keeps in-frame clones, though not all of them. The V and J calls and the clone size are those of that table, but D and trimming were determined from the DNA. The sample lists about 120,000 clones, around nine tenths occurring once. This clone showed up just once. The same CDR3 also results from other DNA sequences found in this sample.

The source is a woman between 50 and 59 years old with acute or convalescent COVID-19. V gene TRBV7-9 combines with J gene TRBJ1-4, with 10 nucleotides matching TRBD1. What was sequenced was peripheral blood. Here the CDR3 reads CASSPDRGNEKLFF. CDR3 bases: TGTGCCAGCAGCCCGGACAGGGGGAACGAAAAACTGTTTTTT. Using reference TRBV7-9 and TRBJ1-4 for the parts outside the CDR3, the full variable domain is DTGVSQNPRHKITKRGQNVTFRCDPISEHNRLYWYRQTLGQGPEFLTYFQNEAQLEKSRLLSDRFSAERPKGSFSTLEIQRTEQGDSAMYLCASSPDRGNEKLFFGSGTQLSVL.